Given below is one T cell receptor beta chain in context. Authors' analysis steps: Scientists estimated how many nucleated cells there were by amplifying reference gene primers. Assay: immunoSEQ multiplex PCR; the TCRdb copy retains only in-frame clones and omits some. V and J calls and clone size are as listed in that table; D and trimming were resolved from the DNA. The table lists about 160,000 clones, more than 65% of them singletons. The data derive from a study of blood T cell repertoires in COVID-19. Study overall: Samples came from the United States, Italy and Spain, spanning acute and convalescent COVID-19. In each case, the material was cDNA or gDNA derived from T cells, B-cell-depleted T cells, or PBMCs.

The length of the CDR3 is 14 residues. Trimming stripped 1 base from V and 1 base from J, with 5 bases between. Germline loops: CDR1 MNHNS, CDR2 SASEGT. V is TRBV6-1 and J is TRBJ1-5; D is unresolved. Sequencing was done on a sample of peripheral blood. The sequence derives from a woman at least 80 years old with active or convalescent COVID-19. The CDR3 region has the DNA TGTGCCAGCAGTGAAGGACTGAGCAATCAGCCCCAGCATTTT. This codes for CASSEGLSNQPQHF.